The 5 T cell receptor beta chains below were found in one sample sequenced in a study of shared clonotypes between healthy human individuals. The table came from immunoSEQ multiplex PCR; TCRdb's copy has only in-frame clones and leaves some out. The sample carries 2 million to 2.5 million clones, 90% to 95% recorded once. Sequenced sample: naive CD4+ T cells from PBMCs. The subset was: CD45RA+ positively selected. The source of these receptors is a man between 18 and 35 years old in good health. Some clones in this sample may be carry-over from other donors' samples.

The genes are TRBV7-9 and TRBJ2-3, with 12 bases aligning to TRBD2. This CDR3 spans 15 amino acids. J was trimmed by 4 bases and V by 7 bases; bases with no gene match: 6. CDR1 SEHNR and CDR2 FQNEAQ come from the germline V gene (reference sequence). The CDR3 reads CASNSRLAGADTQYF. DNA of the CDR3: TGTGCCAGCAACTCACGACTAGCGGGAGCAGATACGCAGTATTTT.

On this clone: The same CDR3 arises from other DNA sequences in this sample as well. This chain connects TRBV7-9 to TRBJ1-2, with D possibly TRBD1 on 5 matching bases. Deletions cut 1 base from V and 6 bases from J, with 6 bases between. In germline, CDR1 is SEHNR, CDR2 FQNEAQ (reference sequence). The CDR3 is 12 amino acids. The CDR3 DNA is TGTGCCAGCAGCTTAGTGGGGGATGGCTACACCTTC. It codes for CASSLVGDGYTF.

The chain carries TRBV11-2 and TRBJ1-2, with no clear D. Per germline, CDR1 SGHAT and CDR2 FQNNGV. The CDR3 spans 12 residues. V lost 4 bases and J lost 3, with 6 bases in between. CDR3 nucleotide sequence: TGTGCCAGCAGCTCGTGGGACTATGGCTACACCTTC. Its protein is CASSSWDYGYTF.

CDR3 region: CATGLGTGGVEQYF. The CDR3 coding sequence is TGTGCCACCGGACTTGGGACAGGGGGAGTCGAGCAGTACTTC. The rearrangement links TRBV28 to TRBJ2-7, with 11 positions matching TRBD1. CDR3 length: 14 residues. The V gene end was trimmed by 10 bases and the J gene end by 6 bases; junction bases not matched to a gene: 11. In germline, CDR1 is MDHEN, CDR2 SYDVKM.

To note about this clone: Other nucleotide sequences in the sample specify the same CDR3. This rearrangement joins TRBV6-1 to TRBJ2-7, with TRBD1 matching over 8 bases. The CDR3 is 14 residues long. The V and J ends lost 3 bases and 4 bases, in that order; junction bases with no gene match: 5. Germline lookup yields CDR1 MNHNS and CDR2 SASEGT. The CDR3 protein is CASSEQGAGYEQYF. CDR3 DNA: TGTGCCAGCAGTGAGCAGGGGGCGGGTTACGAGCAGTACTTC.